This passage covers 30 T cell receptor beta chains from one sample sequenced in a study of T cells in Graves' hyperthyroidism and ophthalmopathy. The CDR3 regions of TCR beta were amplified from RNA transcripts. HTBI primers were employed in a first-round RT-PCR of the TCR CDR3. TCRdb reprocessed the multiplex PCR reads with MiXCR, giving one entry per CDR3 protein. Among 400,000 to 600,000 distinct CDR3 sequences listed, 20% to 25% were seen once. Source material: blood. The source is a man younger than 35 with Graves' hyperthyroidism.

This clonotype occurred a few times. The chain recombines TRBV6-1 with TRBJ2-7; TRBD1 might be the D (6 bases). Germline V CDR1 and CDR2: MNHNS, SASEGT. CDR3 length: 14 amino acids. Trimming stripped 4 bases from V and 6 bases from J, with 16 bases between. The CDR3 region has the DNA TGTGCCAGCAGTGCGGGACATCCCCGGGGCGAGCAGTACTTC. Protein product: CASSAGHPRGEQYF.

A note on this clonotype: A much larger clone lies a single base off, so this may be a read error. The chain has TRBV14 and TRBJ2-7; D gene unclear. V lost 0 bases, J lost 3 bases, and 6 bases lay in between. Germline CDR1 is SGHDN and CDR2 is FVKESK. The length of the CDR3 is 13 residues. The CDR3 is CASSQDSVYEQYF. In DNA, the CDR3 is TGTGCCAGCAGCCAAGATTCAGTCTACGAGCAGTACTTC.

This clonotype has a handful of counts. The rearrangement links TRBV18 to TRBJ2-4; 7 nucleotides line up with TRBD1. Germline trimming cut 8 bases from V and 3 bases from J; bases unmatched to any gene: 1. CDR1 is KGHSH, CDR2 LQKENI, per germline. CDR3 size: 12 residues. The CDR3 bases are TGTGCCAGCGGGGACAGCAAAAACATTCAGTACTTC. It is translated as CASGDSKNIQYF.

V usage is TRBV6-1 and J usage is TRBJ2-3; unclear D gene. CDR3 length: 13 residues. CDR1 and CDR2 from the germline V gene are MNHNS and SASEGT. V gave up 6 bases and J gave up 3 bases, with 10 bases separating them. CDR3 residues: CASRDHGTDTQYF. CDR3 sequence (DNA): TGTGCCAGCAGGGACCATGGGACAGATACGCAGTATTTT.

The chain joins TRBV20-1 to TRBJ2-7; 9 positions agree with TRBD1. CDR1 DFQATT and CDR2 SNEGSKA come from the germline V gene (reference sequence). There are 14 residues in the CDR3. The V gene end was trimmed by 6 bases and the J gene end by 3 bases; junction bases not matched to a gene: 9. The DNA for the CDR3 is TGCAGTGCCAGCCGGGACAGGGCATTCTACGAGCAGTACTTC. Translation: CSASRDRAFYEQYF.

This clonotype was seen at least ten times. The rearrangement joins TRBV2 to TRBJ1-2, with TRBD1 identical over 8 bases. Germline lookup yields CDR1 SNHLY and CDR2 FYNNEI. Unmatched junction bases numbered 10, after V lost 1 base and J lost 6 bases. The CDR3 has 16 residues. The CDR3: CASSEVRQGNSHGYTF. The CDR3 bases are TGTGCCAGCAGTGAAGTCAGACAGGGGAATAGTCATGGCTACACCTTC.

The sample holds many counts of this clonotype. The gene calls are TRBV6-1 and TRBJ1-5, with D possibly being TRBD1 (5 bases). Germline V gene lookup returns CDR1 MNHNS and CDR2 SASEGT. This CDR3 contains 16 residues. V was pared by 0 bases and J by 4 bases, with 13 bases between. As DNA, the CDR3 is TGTGCCAGCAGTGAAGCCTCGGGACGCCCGAATCAGCCCCAGCATTTT. Translating gives CASSEASGRPNQPQHF.

The chain employs TRBV6-1 and TRBJ2-5; 9 nucleotides line up with TRBD1. Losses at the gene ends were 6 bases for V and 4 bases for J; bases not matched to a gene: 9. The V gene's germline CDR1 is MNHNS and CDR2 SASEGT. The CDR3 extends over 15 amino acids. The CDR3 region has the DNA TGTGCCAGCAGCAAGGGACAGGGATTAGGAGAGACCCAGTACTTC. This translates into CASSKGQGLGETQYF.

This clonotype came up many times. V and J are TRBV6-1 and TRBJ2-7, with D possibly matching TRBD1 (5 bases). Trimming took off 2 bases at V and 5 bases at J, with 10 bases between the two ends. This CDR3 comprises 13 residues. Germline CDR1 MNHNS, CDR2 SASEGT. The CDR3 reads CASSERGRDEQYF. The CDR3 bases are TGTGCCAGCAGTGAAAGGGGTCGGGACGAGCAGTACTTC.

The sample holds many counts of this clonotype. The chain joins TRBV29-1 to TRBJ2-7; unclear D gene. In germline, CDR1 is SQVTM, CDR2 ANQGSEA. This CDR3 has 10 residues. The ends were cut back, 4 bases at V and 4 bases at J, with 5 bases in the middle. CDR3 loop: CSVVAYEQYF. DNA of the CDR3: TGCAGCGTTGTAGCTTACGAGCAGTACTTC.

This clonotype was seen repeatedly, ten times or more. The chain employs TRBV20-1 and TRBJ2-7; no clear D. Germline CDR1 reads DFQATT; CDR2 reads SNEGSKA (reference sequence). V lost 6 bases and J 5 bases, leaving 14 bases between the germline ends. The CDR3 totals 12 residues. CDR3 DNA sequence: TGCAGTGCCTACTCCAGCCGTGACGAGCAGTACTTC. Translating gives CSAYSSRDEQYF.

CDR3 loop: CASRSMFGTGTQYF. The CDR3 DNA sequence: TGTGCCAGCAGGTCCATGTTTGGTACCGGGACCCAGTACTTC. V usage is TRBV28 and J usage is TRBJ2-5; no clear D gene. CDR3 size: 14 residues. The V gene's germline CDR1 is MDHEN and CDR2 SYDVKM. The germline V and J ends were trimmed by 6 bases and 7 bases, with 18 bases remaining between them.

This clonotype was counted only a few times. The chain uses TRBV4-1 and TRBJ1-1, with D maybe TRBD1 (6 bases). The CDR3 is made up of 14 amino acids. Germline CDR1 and CDR2: MGHRA and YSYEKL. V gave up 1 base and J gave up 8 bases, with 14 bases separating them. Written as DNA, the CDR3 is TGCGCCAGCAGCCAAGTACAGGGCTATGTCGAAGCTTTCTTT. Translating gives CASSQVQGYVEAFF.

This clonotype was seen more than once but under ten times. The chain joins TRBV30 to TRBJ1-2, with D uncertain. The CDR3 length is 14 residues. Trimming left V 2 bases short and J 0 bases short, with 10 bases between. The germline gives CDR1 GTSNPN, CDR2 SVGIG (reference sequence). The CDR3 sequence: CAWSNGWSNYGYTF. In DNA, the CDR3 is TGTGCCTGGAGTAACGGTTGGTCTAACTATGGCTACACCTTC.

This clonotype was detected many times. V and J are TRBV2 and TRBJ1-1, with TRBD1 identical over 10 bases. V lost 6 bases to trimming and J lost 3 bases; unmatched junction nucleotides: 7. This CDR3 has 15 amino acids. CDR1 and CDR2 (germline): SNHLY, FYNNEI. The CDR3 is CASSIDRGLDTEAFF. The CDR3 nucleotides read TGTGCCAGCAGCATTGACAGGGGGCTGGACACTGAAGCTTTCTTT. The full variable domain, its missing parts supplied by reference TRBV2 and TRBJ1-1, is EPEVTQTPSHQVTQMGQEVILRCVPISNHLYFYWYRQILGQKVEFLVSFYNNEISEKSEIFDDQFSVERPDGSNFTLKIRSTKLEDSAMYFCASSIDRGLDTEAFFGQGTRLTVV.

This clonotype was observed a handful of times. V is TRBV27 and J is TRBJ2-7; TRBD1 is a possible D gene (5 bases). The CDR3 is made up of 14 amino acids. V lost 6 bases, J lost 2 bases, and 14 bases lay in between. Germline V gene data show CDR1 as MNHEY and CDR2 as SMNVEV (reference sequence). In nucleotides, the CDR3 is TGTGCCAGCAGGGACAAGTTCGACCCCTACGAGCAGTACTTC. Protein sequence: CASRDKFDPYEQYF.

As concerns this clonotype: Its ends do not fully match the called genes, so a read error is possible. This chain links TRBV30 with TRBJ2-7; the D is unclear. Germline V CDR1 and CDR2: GTSNPN, SVGIG (reference sequence). This CDR3 spans 14 amino acids. This CDR3 reads CARSPPAILYEQYF. In DNA form, the CDR3 reads TGTGCCCGGAGTCCCCCCGCGATATTATACGAGCAGTACTTC. The complete variable domain, with remaining parts taken from reference TRBV30 and TRBJ2-7, reads SQTIHQWPATLVQPVGSPLSLECTVEGTSNPNLYWYRQAAGRGLQLLFYSVGIGQISSEVPQNLSASRPQDRQFILSSKKLLLSDSGFYLCARSPPAILYEQYFGPGTRLTVT.

V usage is TRBV28 and J usage is TRBJ1-1, with D maybe TRBD1 (5 bases). CDR1 MDHEN and CDR2 SYDVKM come from the germline V gene. V lost 3 bases and J 3 bases, leaving 20 bases between the germline ends. This CDR3 spans 17 amino acids. CDR3 nucleotide sequence: TGTGCCAGCAGTTTGGAAGGGGCGCAGGATAGGTACACTGAAGCTTTCTTT. Its protein product is CASSLEGAQDRYTEAFF.

This chain links TRBV11-1 with TRBJ1-1, with TRBD1 matching 9 bases. Germline V gives CDR1 SGHAT, CDR2 FQDESV (reference sequence). The CDR3 is 15 residues long. V was pared by 2 bases and J by 5 bases, with 6 bases of the junction left unmatched. The CDR3 is CASSLLGQGLTEAFF. As DNA, the CDR3 is TGTGCCAGCAGCTTACTGGGACAGGGTTTGACTGAAGCTTTCTTT.

This clonotype was picked up many times. In nucleotides, the CDR3 is TGTGCCAGCAGTCCAAGGGGGGGTGGGTCCCGGAACACTGAAGCTTTCTTT. Translated: CASSPRGGGSRNTEAFF. This chain connects TRBV27 to TRBJ1-1, with D maybe TRBD1 (6 bases). CDR1 is MNHEY and CDR2 is SMNVEV in the germline V gene (reference sequence). The CDR3 contains 17 residues. Trimming left V 5 bases short and J 1 base short, with 20 bases between.

V and J are TRBV6-1 and TRBJ1-2; a possible D gene is TRBD1 (6 bases). Trimming pared 0 bases from V and 4 bases from J, leaving 12 bases between. This CDR3 region has 15 residues. Germline-derived CDR1 and CDR2 are MNHNS and SASEGT. Here the CDR3 DNA reads TGTGCCAGCAGTGAAGCAGGACAGTTCGGCTATGGCTACACCTTC. Translated, it gives CASSEAGQFGYGYTF.

This clonotype was seen at least ten times. The genes are TRBV20-1 and TRBJ1-2, with 8 bases that match TRBD1. Germline values: CDR1 DFQATT, CDR2 SNEGSKA (reference sequence). The CDR3 is 13 amino acids. V was clipped by 5 bases and J by 5 bases; unmatched bases: 7. The CDR3 loop reads CSASDRGRYGYTF. In DNA, the CDR3 is TGCAGTGCTTCCGACAGGGGCCGGTATGGCTACACCTTC.

This clonotype was counted many times. The chain combines TRBV7-2 with TRBJ1-6; maybe TRBD1 (6 bases). Germline values: CDR1 SGHTA, CDR2 FQGNSA. Trimming left V 5 bases short and J 9 bases short, with 20 bases between. The length of the CDR3 is 16 residues. CDR3 sequence reads: CASSAQQGLGASPLHF. CDR3 sequence (DNA): TGTGCCAGCAGCGCCCAACAGGGTTTAGGGGCTTCACCCCTCCACTTT. The full variable domain, its missing parts supplied by reference TRBV7-2 and TRBJ1-6, is GAGVSQSPSNKVTEKGKDVELRCDPISGHTALYWYRQSLGQGLEFLIYFQGNSAPDKSGLPSDRFSAERTGGSVSTLTIQRTQQEDSAVYLCASSAQQGLGASPLHFGNGTRLTVT.

In its sample, this clonotype was seen a few times. The CDR3 nucleotides are TGTGCCAGTAGTCCCCCCACTCTCACCGGGGAGCTGTTTTTT. As protein: CASSPPTLTGELFF. The chain recombines TRBV19 with TRBJ2-2, with D unresolved. The CDR3 covers 14 residues. The germline V gene encodes CDR1 LNHDA and CDR2 SQIVND (reference sequence). V lost 5 bases to trimming and J lost 4 bases, with 11 bases between them.

V gene TRBV4-1 combines with J gene TRBJ1-2; D is unresolved. CDR1 is MGHRA and CDR2 is YSYEKL in the germline V gene. V lost 2 bases and J lost 6, with 13 bases in between. The CDR3 is 14 residues long. CDR3 loop: CASSQFDGSDGYTF. CDR3 DNA: TGCGCCAGCAGCCAATTTGACGGTTCAGATGGCTACACCTTC.

The V call is TRBV10-3, the J call TRBJ1-5; D remains unclear. Germline values: CDR1 ENHRY, CDR2 SYGVKD. This CDR3 is built from 17 residues. V was trimmed by 3 bases and J by 0 bases, leaving 15 bases between them. The CDR3 nucleotides read TGTGCCATCAGTGACCCAGCCCTTACAAGTAGCAATCAGCCCCAGCATTTT. Protein sequence: CAISDPALTSSNQPQHF.

This clonotype was found many times. The chain combines TRBV6-1 with TRBJ1-5; D is perhaps TRBD1 (5 bases). This CDR3 comprises 16 residues. Germline V gene lookup returns CDR1 MNHNS and CDR2 SASEGT. V gave up 2 bases and J gave up 1 base, with 12 bases separating them. The CDR3 DNA reads TGTGCCAGCAGTGAATGGAGGGGAGCAAGCAATCAGCCCCAGCATTTT. Translated: CASSEWRGASNQPQHF.

In nucleotides, the CDR3 is TGTGCCAGCACCAGGGGATTACGTCTGAACACTGAAGCTTTCTTT. Its protein is CASTRGLRLNTEAFF. The chain joins TRBV6-1 to TRBJ1-1, with D maybe TRBD1 (6 bases). V was pared by 7 bases and J by 0 bases, with 15 bases between. The length of the CDR3 is 15 residues. Germline V lookup: CDR1 MNHNS, CDR2 SASEGT.

This clonotype was counted at least ten times. J is TRBJ2-7 and V is TRBV12-3 or TRBV12-4, with D maybe TRBD1 (6 bases). The germline V and J ends were trimmed by 6 bases and 5 bases, with 11 bases remaining between them. The length of the CDR3 is 12 residues. This CDR3 reads CASSSQGHEQYF. The CDR3, as DNA: TGTGCCAGCAGCTCACAGGGCCACGAGCAGTACTTC.

The table lists this clonotype with a few counts. The CDR3 DNA is TGCAGTGCTCCTGGGACTAGCGGGCGGGTCTACGAGCAGTACTTC. It codes for CSAPGTSGRVYEQYF. The rearrangement joins TRBV20-1 to TRBJ2-7, with 12 nucleotides matching TRBD2. The CDR3 has 15 amino acids. Germline trimming cut 5 bases from V and 3 bases from J; bases unmatched to any gene: 8. Germline CDR1 and CDR2: DFQATT and SNEGSKA (reference sequence).